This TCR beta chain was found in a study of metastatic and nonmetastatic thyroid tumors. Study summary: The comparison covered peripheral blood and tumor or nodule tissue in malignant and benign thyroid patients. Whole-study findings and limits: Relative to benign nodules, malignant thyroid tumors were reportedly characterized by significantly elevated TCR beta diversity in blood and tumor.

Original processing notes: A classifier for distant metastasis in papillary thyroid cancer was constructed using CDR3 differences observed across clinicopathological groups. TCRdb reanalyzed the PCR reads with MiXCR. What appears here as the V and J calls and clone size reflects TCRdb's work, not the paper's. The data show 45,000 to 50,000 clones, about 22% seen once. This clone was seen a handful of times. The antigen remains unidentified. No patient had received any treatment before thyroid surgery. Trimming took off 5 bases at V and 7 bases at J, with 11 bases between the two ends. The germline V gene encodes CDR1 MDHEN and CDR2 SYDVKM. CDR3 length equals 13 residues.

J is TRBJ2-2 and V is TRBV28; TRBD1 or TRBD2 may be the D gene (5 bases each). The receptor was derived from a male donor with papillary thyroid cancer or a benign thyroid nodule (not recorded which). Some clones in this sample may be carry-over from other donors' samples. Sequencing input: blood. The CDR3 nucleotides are TGTGCCAGCAGTACTAGGGGAATCGGGGAGCTGTTTTTT. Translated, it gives CASSTRGIGELFF.